The present T cell receptor beta chain was sequenced within a study of T cells and Merkel cell carcinoma outcomes (dated by TCRdb to 2019 to 2021). Background on the whole study: In patients with Merkel cell carcinoma, researchers looked at whether the T-cell repertoire of the tumor, along with T-cell density, could predict clinical outcome.

General study outcomes and caveats: According to the report, clinical outcomes in Merkel cell carcinoma patients could be predicted using T-cell density together with features of the T-cell repertoire.

Library preparation was by the immunoSEQ multiplex PCR assay. Imported from immuneACCESS, the table was reduced by TCRdb to in-frame sequences with V and J called. These copies leave out some clones; in studies compared against another copy, an unresolved V gene accounts for under half, and the cause of the remainder is not known. Within this sample are around 6,400 clones, with roughly 77% of them counted one time only. The ten largest clones capture over 11% of the sample. Regarding this clone: The antigen it binds to is not known. Nothing much larger sits one base from this clone, and base qualities are not available.

Samples came from patients with Merkel cell carcinoma. Here V drops 5 bases and J drops 4 bases, and the junction holds 1 base not matched to any gene. The CDR3 sequence holds 14 residues, the cysteine and phenylalanine included. Only CDR3 DNA is held: 42 bases, read in frame from base 1. CDR1 and CDR2, per the germline V gene, are MDHEN and SYDVKM. The source is a human donor with Merkel cell carcinoma. Some clones in this sample may be carry-over from other donors' samples. The sample was tumor tissue from Merkel cell carcinoma. The V gene is TRBV28 and the J gene is TRBJ2-7; 14 of the junction bases match TRBD2. The CDR3 region reads CASSGTSGSYEQYF. The nucleotides read TGTGCCAGCAGTGGGACTAGCGGGAGTTACGAGCAGTACTTC. Joined to the reference TRBV28 and TRBJ2-7 proteins, this CDR3 gives the full variable domain: DVKVTQSSRYLVKRTGEKVFLECVQDMDHENMFWYRQDPGLGLRLIYFSYDVKMKEKGDIPEGYSVSREKKERFSLILESASTNQTSMYLCASSGTSGSYEQYFGPGTRLTVT.